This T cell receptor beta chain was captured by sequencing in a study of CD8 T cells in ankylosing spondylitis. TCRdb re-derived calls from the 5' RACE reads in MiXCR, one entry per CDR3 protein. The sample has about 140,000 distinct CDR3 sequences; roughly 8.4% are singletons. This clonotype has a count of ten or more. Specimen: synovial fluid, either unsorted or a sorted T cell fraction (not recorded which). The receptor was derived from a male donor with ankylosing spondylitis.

The CDR3 here is CSAPGQGDQPQHF. CDR3 nucleotide sequence: TGCAGTGCGCCTGGACAGGGGGATCAGCCCCAGCATTTT. The rearrangement joins TRBV20-1 to TRBJ1-5; 10 bases map to TRBD1. In germline, CDR1 is DFQATT, CDR2 SNEGSKA (reference sequence). J gave up 5 bases and V 6 bases, and 4 bases lay outside the gene matches. This CDR3 region has 13 residues.